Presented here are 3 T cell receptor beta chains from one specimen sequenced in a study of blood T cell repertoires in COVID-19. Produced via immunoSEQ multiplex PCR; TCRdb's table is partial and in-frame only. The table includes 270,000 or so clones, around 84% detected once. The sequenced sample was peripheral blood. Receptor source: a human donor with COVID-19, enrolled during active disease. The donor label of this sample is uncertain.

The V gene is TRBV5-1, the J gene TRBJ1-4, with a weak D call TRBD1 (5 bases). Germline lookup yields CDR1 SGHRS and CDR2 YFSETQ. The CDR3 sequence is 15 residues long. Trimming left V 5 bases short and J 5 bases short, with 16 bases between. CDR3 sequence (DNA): TGCGCCAGCAGTCCCAGGGCGAGTCGGAATGAAAAACTGTTTTTT. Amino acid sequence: CASSPRASRNEKLFF.

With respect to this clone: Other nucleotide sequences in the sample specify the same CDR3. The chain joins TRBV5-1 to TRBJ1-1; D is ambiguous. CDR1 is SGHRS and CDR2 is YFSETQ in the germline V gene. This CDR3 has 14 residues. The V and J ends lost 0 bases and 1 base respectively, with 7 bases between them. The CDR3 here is CASSLEAENTEAFF. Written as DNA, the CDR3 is TGCGCCAGCAGCTTGGAAGCGGAGAACACTGAAGCTTTCTTT. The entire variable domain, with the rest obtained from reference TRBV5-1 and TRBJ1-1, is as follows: KAGVTQTPRYLIKTRGQQVTLSCSPISGHRSVSWYQQTPGQGLQFLFEYFSETQRNKGNFPGRFSGRQFSNSRSEMNVSTLELGDSALYLCASSLEAENTEAFFGQGTRLTVV.

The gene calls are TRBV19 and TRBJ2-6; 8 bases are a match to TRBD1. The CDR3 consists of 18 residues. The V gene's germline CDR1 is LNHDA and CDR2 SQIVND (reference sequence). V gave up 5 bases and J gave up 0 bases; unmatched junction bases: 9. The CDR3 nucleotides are TGTGCCAGTAGTGCCTGGGACAGGTCCCTCTCTGGGGCCAACGTCCTGACTTTC. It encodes CASSAWDRSLSGANVLTF.